These T cell receptor beta chains were read from a single sample in a study of blood T cell repertoires in COVID-19. The assay was immunoSEQ multiplex PCR, and TCRdb's table has in-frame clones only and misses some. The data hold a few hundred thousand clones, with 88% observed a single time. Material: peripheral blood. The receptors come from a woman aged 25 to 39 with COVID-19, enrolled during active disease. The CDR3 runs from the conserved cysteine through the conserved F or W. The D gene is left open where the match is weak. Rows may omit the clone size; those that give it use once, few, many or a size class.

j_gene: TRBJ2-7
d_gene: TRBD2
v_gene: TRBV7-8
abundance: .
CDR3nt: TGTGCCAGCAGCTTAGTCTTTTCCTGGCGGGAGACTAACGAGCAGTACTTC
CDR3aa: CASSLVFSWRETNEQYF

j_gene: TRBJ2-1
d_gene: TRBD1
v_gene: TRBV5-1
abundance: .
CDR3nt: TGCGCCAGCAGCTTGGACAGGGGATCCTACAATGAGCAGTTCTTC
CDR3aa: CASSLDRGSYNEQFF

j_gene: TRBJ1-1
d_gene: .
v_gene: TRBV28
abundance: .
CDR3nt: TGTGCCAGCACCAAATGGGGGGAGGGGAACACTGAAGCTTTCTTT
CDR3aa: CASTKWGEGNTEAFF

j_gene: TRBJ1-2
d_gene: TRBD1
v_gene: TRBV6-6
abundance: .
CDR3nt: TGTGCCAGCAGTCCCCCGCCGGGACAGGGTGACTATGGCTACACCTTC
CDR3aa: CASSPPPGQGDYGYTF

j_gene: TRBJ2-2
d_gene: TRBD1
v_gene: TRBV29-1
abundance: .
CDR3nt: TGCAGCGTTACCGGGACAGGGGGCGCGACCGGGGAGCTGTTTTTT
CDR3aa: CSVTGTGGATGELFF

j_gene: TRBJ2-7
d_gene: TRBD2
v_gene: TRBV2
abundance: .
CDR3nt: TGTGCCAGCGGAGGGTTAGCGGGATGGTACGAGCAGTACTTC
CDR3aa: CASGGLAGWYEQYF

j_gene: TRBJ2-2
d_gene: .
v_gene: TRBV9
abundance: .
CDR3nt: TGTGCCAGCAGCGTAGATCTAGCAAGCGGGGAGCTGTTTTTT
CDR3aa: CASSVDLASGELFF

j_gene: TRBJ1-4
d_gene: TRBD1
v_gene: TRBV30
abundance: few
CDR3nt: TGTGCCTGGAGCCTGACAGGGGGGAATGAAAAACTGTTTTTT
CDR3aa: CAWSLTGGNEKLFF

j_gene: TRBJ1-1
d_gene: .
v_gene: TRBV30
abundance: .
CDR3nt: TGTGCCTGGAGTGGCCGGGCGGGGGGAACTGAAGCTTTCTTT
CDR3aa: CAWSGRAGGTEAFF

j_gene: TRBJ2-3
d_gene: .
v_gene: TRBV25-1
abundance: .
CDR3nt: TGTGCCAGCAGTGACTGGACAGCCTACACAGATACGCAGTATTTT
CDR3aa: CASSDWTAYTDTQYF

j_gene: TRBJ1-4
d_gene: .
v_gene: TRBV7-9
abundance: .
CDR3nt: TGTGCCAGCAGCTTAGAAGGACAGAAACTGTTTTTT
CDR3aa: CASSLEGQKLFF

j_gene: TRBJ1-2
d_gene: .
v_gene: TRBV27
abundance: .
CDR3nt: TGTGCCAGTTCCGCGGGGATCGGGCGAGGCTACACCTTC
CDR3aa: CASSAGIGRGYTF

j_gene: TRBJ2-7
d_gene: TRBD2
v_gene: TRBV3-1/TRBV3-2
abundance: .
CDR3nt: TGTGCCAGCAGCCAAGATTGGCTAGCGGGCGAGCAGTACTTC
CDR3aa: CASSQDWLAGEQYF

j_gene: TRBJ1-1
d_gene: .
v_gene: TRBV19
abundance: once
CDR3nt: TGTGCCAGTACCCCAGTGCGTGGAGGTGAAGCTTTCTTT
CDR3aa: CASTPVRGGEAFF

j_gene: TRBJ1-1
d_gene: .
v_gene: TRBV11-3
abundance: .
CDR3nt: TGTGCCAGCAGCTTAGAGCCGGGGACTGAAGCTTTCTTT
CDR3aa: CASSLEPGTEAFF

j_gene: TRBJ2-7
d_gene: TRBD1
v_gene: TRBV19
abundance: .
CDR3nt: TGTGCCAGTAGTACCTGGACAGGGAACGAGCAGTACTTC
CDR3aa: CASSTWTGNEQYF